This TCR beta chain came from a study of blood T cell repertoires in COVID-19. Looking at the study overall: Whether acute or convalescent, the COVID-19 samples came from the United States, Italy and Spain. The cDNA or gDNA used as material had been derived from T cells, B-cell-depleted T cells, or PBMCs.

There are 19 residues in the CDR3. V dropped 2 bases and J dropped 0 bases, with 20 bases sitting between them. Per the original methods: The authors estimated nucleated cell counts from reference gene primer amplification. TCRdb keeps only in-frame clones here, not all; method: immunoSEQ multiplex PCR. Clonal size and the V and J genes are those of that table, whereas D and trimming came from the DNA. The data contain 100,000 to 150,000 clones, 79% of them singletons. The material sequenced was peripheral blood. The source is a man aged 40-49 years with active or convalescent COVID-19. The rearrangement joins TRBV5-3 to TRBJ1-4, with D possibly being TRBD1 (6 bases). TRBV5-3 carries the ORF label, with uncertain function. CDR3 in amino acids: CARSLVQGPSLATNEKLFF. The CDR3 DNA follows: TGTGCCAGAAGCTTAGTCCAGGGGCCATCCTTAGCAACTAATGAAAAACTGTTTTTT.